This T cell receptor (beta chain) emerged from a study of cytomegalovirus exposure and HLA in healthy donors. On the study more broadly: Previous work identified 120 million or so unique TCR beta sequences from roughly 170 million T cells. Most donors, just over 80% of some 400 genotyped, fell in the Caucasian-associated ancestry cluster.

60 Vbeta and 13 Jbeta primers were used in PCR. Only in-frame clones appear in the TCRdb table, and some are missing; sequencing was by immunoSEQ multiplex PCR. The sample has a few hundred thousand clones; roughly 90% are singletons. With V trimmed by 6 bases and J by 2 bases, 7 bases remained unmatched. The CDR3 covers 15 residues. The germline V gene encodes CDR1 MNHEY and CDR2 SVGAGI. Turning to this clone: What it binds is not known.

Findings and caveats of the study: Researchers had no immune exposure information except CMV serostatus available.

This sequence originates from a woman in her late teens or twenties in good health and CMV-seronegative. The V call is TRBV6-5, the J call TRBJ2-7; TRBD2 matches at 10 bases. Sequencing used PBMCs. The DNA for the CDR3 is TGTGCCAGCAGCCCTACTAGCGGGGTCCCCTACGAGCAGTACTTC. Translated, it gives CASSPTSGVPYEQYF.